This T cell receptor beta chain was profiled in a study of PD-L1 blockade in urothelial cancer. Study-wide background: The analyses of blood took place 3 weeks (second dose) and 6 weeks after treatment start.

The V end lost 1 base, the J end lost 4 bases, and 11 bases lay between the germline ends. CDR1 is SEHNR and CDR2 is FQNEAQ in the germline V gene (reference sequence). The CDR3 is 15 amino acids. Indicated time point: peripheral blood 6 weeks after treatment start. Anywhere from 1 to 8 samples came from each patient, spanning pretreatment and on-treatment. Using immunoSEQ multiplex PCR, the repertoire was profiled, and TCRdb retains in-frame clones only, with some absent. The sample shows 50,000 or so clones, roughly 88% of them seen only once. The source was PBMCs, collected around atezolizumab (anti-PD-L1) treatment. The chain links TRBV7-9 to TRBJ1-5; no clear D. This receptor was obtained from a man aged 50-60 years with urothelial cancer. CDR3 nucleotide sequence: TGTGCCAGCAGCTTAGGAGGGCAGAAAAATCAGCCCCAGCATTTT. Translating it yields CASSLGGQKNQPQHF.